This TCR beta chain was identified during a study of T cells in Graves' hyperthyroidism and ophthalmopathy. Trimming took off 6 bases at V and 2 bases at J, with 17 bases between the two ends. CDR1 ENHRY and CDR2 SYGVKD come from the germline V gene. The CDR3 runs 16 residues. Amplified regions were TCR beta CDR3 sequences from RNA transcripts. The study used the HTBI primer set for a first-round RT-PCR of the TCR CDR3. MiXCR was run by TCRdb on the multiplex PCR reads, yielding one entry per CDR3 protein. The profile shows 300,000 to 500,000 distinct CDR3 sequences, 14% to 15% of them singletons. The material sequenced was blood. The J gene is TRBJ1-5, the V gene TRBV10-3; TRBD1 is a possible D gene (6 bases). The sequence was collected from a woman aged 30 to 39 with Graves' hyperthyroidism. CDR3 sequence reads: CAISPTGNNGNQPQHF. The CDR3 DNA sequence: TGTGCCATCAGCCCTACAGGGAATAATGGCAATCAGCCCCAGCATTTT.